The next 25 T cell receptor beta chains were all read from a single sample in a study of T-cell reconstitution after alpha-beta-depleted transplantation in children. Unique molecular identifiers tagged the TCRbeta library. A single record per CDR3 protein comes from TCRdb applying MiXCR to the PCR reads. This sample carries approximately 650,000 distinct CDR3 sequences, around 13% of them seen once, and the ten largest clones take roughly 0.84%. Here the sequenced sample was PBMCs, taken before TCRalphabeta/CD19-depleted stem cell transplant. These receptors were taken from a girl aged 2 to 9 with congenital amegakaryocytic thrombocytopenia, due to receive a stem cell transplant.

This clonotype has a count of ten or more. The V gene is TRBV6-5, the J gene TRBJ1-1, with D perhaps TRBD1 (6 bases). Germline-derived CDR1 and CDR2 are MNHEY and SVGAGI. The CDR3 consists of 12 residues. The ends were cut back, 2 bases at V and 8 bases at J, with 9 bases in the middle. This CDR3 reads CASSYGRGEAFF. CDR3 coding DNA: TGTGCCAGCAGTTACGGCAGGGGCGAAGCTTTCTTT.

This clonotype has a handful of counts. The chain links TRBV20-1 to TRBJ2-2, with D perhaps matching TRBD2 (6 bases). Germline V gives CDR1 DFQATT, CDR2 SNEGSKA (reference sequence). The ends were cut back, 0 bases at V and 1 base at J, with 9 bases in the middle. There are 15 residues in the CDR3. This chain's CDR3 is CSARDWRENTGELFF. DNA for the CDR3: TGCAGTGCTAGAGATTGGCGGGAGAACACCGGGGAGCTGTTTTTT.

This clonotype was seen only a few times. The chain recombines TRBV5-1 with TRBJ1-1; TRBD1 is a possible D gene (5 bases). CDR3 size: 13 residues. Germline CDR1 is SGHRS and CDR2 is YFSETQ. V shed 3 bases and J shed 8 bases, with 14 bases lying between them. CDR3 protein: CASSSLRGGEAFF. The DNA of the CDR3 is TGCGCCAGCAGCTCACTCCGGGGGGGGGAAGCTTTCTTT.

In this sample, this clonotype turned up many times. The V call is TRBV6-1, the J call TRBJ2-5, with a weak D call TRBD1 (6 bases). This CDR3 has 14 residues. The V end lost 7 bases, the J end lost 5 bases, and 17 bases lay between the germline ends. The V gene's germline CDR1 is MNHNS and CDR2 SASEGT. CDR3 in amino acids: CASTPMGATETQYF. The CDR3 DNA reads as TGTGCCAGCACTCCGATGGGGGCCACGGAGACCCAGTACTTC.

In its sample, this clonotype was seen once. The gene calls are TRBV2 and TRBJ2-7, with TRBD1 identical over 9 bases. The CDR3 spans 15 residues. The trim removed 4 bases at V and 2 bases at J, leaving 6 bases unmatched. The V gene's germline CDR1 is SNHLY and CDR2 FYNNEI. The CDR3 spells CASSGGQGNPYEQYF. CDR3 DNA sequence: TGTGCCAGCAGTGGGGGACAGGGAAACCCCTACGAGCAGTACTTC.

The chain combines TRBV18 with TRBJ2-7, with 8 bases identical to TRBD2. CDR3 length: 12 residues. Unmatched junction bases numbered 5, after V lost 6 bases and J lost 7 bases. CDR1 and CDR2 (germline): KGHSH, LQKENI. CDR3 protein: CASSQPGGEQYF. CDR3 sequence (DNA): TGTGCCAGCTCCCAACCGGGAGGGGAGCAGTACTTC.

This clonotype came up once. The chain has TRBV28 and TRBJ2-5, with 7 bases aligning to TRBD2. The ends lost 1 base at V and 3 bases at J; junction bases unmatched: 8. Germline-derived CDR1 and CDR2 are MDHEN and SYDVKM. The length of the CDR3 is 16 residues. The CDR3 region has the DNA TGTGCCAGCAGTTTATTGGCGGGAGTGAGGAAAGAGACCCAGTACTTC. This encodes CASSLLAGVRKETQYF.

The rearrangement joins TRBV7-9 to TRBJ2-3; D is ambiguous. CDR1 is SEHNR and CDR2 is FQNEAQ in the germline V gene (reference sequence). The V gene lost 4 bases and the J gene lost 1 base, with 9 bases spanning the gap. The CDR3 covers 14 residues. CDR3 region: CASSSTTGTDTQYF. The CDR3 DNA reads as TGTGCCAGCAGCTCTACTACCGGCACAGATACGCAGTATTTT. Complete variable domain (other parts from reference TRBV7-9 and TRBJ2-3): DTGVSQNPRHKITKRGQNVTFRCDPISEHNRLYWYRQTLGQGPEFLTYFQNEAQLEKSRLLSDRFSAERPKGSFSTLEIQRTEQGDSAMYLCASSSTTGTDTQYFGPGTRLTVL.

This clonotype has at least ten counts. In nucleotides, the CDR3 is TGTGCCAGCAGTTTGATTTCCAATCAGCCCCAGCATTTT. This gives the protein CASSLISNQPQHF. J is TRBJ1-5 and V is TRBV12-3 or TRBV12-4; D remains ambiguous. Deletions cut 3 bases from V and 3 bases from J, with 6 bases between. This CDR3 region has 13 residues.

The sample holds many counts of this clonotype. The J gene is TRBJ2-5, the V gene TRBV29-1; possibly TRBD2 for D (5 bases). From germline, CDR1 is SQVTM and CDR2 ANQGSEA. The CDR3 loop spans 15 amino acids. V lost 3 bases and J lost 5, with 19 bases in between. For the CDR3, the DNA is TGCAGCGTTGATCACCCTCGAGGGATATTTGAGACCCAGTACTTC. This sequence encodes CSVDHPRGIFETQYF.

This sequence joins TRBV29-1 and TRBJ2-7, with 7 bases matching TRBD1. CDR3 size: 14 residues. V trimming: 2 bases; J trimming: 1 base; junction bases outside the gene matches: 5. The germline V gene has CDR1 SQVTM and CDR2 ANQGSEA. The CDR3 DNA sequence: TGCAGCGTTGAAATGGGGACAGAGTCCTACGAGCAGTACTTC. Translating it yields CSVEMGTESYEQYF.

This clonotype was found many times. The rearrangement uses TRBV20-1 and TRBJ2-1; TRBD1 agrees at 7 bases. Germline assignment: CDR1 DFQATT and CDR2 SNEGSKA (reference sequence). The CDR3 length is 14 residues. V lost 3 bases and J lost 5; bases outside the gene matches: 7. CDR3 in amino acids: CSASTGARNNEQFF. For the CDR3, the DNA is TGCAGTGCTAGTACAGGGGCAAGGAACAATGAGCAGTTCTTC.

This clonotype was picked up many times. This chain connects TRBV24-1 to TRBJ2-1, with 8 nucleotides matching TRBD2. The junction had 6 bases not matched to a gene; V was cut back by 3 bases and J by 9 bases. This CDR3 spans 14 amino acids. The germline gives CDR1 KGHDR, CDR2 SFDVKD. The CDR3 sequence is CATSDSGRIGEQFF. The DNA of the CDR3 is TGTGCCACCAGTGATAGCGGGAGAATTGGTGAGCAGTTCTTC.

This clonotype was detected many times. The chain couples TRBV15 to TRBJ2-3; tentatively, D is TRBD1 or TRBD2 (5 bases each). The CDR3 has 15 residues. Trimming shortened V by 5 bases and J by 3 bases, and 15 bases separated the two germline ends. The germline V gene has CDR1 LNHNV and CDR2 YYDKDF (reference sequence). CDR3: CATSQSGGVTDTQYF. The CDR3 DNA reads TGTGCCACCAGCCAATCTGGGGGAGTGACAGATACGCAGTATTTT. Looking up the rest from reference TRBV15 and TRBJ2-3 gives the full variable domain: DAMVIQNPRYQVTQFGKPVTLSCSQTLNHNVMYWYQQKSSQAPKLLFHYYDKDFNNEADTPDNFQSRRPNTSFCFLDIRSPGLGDTAMYLCATSQSGGVTDTQYFGPGTRLTVL.

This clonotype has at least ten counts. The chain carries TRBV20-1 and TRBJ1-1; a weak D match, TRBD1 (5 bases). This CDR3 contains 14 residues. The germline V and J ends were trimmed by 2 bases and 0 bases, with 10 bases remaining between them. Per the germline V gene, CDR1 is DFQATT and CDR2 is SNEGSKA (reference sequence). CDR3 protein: CSARKGAVNTEAFF. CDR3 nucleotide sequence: TGCAGTGCTAGAAAAGGGGCCGTGAACACTGAAGCTTTCTTT.

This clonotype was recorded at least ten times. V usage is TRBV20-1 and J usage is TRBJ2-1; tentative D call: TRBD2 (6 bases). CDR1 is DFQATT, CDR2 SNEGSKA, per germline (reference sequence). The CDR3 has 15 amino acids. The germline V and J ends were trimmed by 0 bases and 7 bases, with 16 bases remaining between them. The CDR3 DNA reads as TGCAGTGCTAGAGATTATGTAATAGCGGAAAATGAGCAGTTCTTC. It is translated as CSARDYVIAENEQFF.

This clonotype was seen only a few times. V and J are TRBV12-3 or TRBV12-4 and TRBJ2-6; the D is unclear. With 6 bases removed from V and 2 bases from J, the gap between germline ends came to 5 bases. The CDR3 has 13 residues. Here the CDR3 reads CASSDAGANVLTF. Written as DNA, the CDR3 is TGTGCCAGCAGCGACGCTGGGGCCAACGTCCTGACTTTC.

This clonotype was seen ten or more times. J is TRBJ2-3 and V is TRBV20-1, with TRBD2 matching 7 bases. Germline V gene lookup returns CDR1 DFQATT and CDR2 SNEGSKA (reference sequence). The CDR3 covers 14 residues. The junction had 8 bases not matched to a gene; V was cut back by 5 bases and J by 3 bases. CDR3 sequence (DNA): TGCAGTGCTCGTACCGGGACTACGACAGATACGCAGTATTTT. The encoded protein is CSARTGTTTDTQYF.

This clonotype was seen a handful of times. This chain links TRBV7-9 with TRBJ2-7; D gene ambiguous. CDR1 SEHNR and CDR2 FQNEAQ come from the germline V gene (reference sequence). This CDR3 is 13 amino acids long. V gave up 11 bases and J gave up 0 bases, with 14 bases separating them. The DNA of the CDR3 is TGTGCCCTCTCGGACGGCTTCTCCTACGAGCAGTACTTC. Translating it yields CALSDGFSYEQYF. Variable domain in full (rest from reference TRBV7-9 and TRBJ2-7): DTGVSQNPRHKITKRGQNVTFRCDPISEHNRLYWYRQTLGQGPEFLTYFQNEAQLEKSRLLSDRFSAERPKGSFSTLEIQRTEQGDSAMYLCALSDGFSYEQYFGPGTRLTVT.

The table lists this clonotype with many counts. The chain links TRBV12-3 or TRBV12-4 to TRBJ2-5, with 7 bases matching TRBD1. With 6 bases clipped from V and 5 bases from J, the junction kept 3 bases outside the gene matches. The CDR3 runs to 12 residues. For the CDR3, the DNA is TGTGCCAGCAGGACAGGGATCGAGACCCAGTACTTC. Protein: CASRTGIETQYF.

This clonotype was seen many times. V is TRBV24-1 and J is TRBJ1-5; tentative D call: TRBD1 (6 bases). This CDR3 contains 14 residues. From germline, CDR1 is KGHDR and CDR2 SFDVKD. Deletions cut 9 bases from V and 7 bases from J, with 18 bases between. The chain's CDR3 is CATQRGGSDQPQHF. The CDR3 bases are TGTGCCACCCAGAGAGGGGGGAGCGACCAGCCCCAGCATTTT.

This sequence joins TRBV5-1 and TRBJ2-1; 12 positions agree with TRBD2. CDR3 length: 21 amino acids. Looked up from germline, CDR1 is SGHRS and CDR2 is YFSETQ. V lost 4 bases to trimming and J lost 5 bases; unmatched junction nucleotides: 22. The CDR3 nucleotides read TGCGCCAGCAGCCAACGGGGCCCCCTGCAATCCGGACTAGCGGGACACAATGAGCAGTTCTTC. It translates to CASSQRGPLQSGLAGHNEQFF.

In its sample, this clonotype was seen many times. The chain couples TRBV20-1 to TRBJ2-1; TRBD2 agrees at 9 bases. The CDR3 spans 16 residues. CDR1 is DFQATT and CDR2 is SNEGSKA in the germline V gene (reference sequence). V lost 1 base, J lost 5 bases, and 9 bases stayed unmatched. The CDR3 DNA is TGCAGTGCTAGAGCGATTAGCGGGAGTTTAGACAATGAGCAGTTCTTC. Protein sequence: CSARAISGSLDNEQFF.

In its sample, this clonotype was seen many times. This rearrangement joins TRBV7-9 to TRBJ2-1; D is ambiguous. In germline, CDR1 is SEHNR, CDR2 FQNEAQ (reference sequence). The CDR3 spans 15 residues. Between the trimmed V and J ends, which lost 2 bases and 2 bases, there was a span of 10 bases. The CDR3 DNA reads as TGTGCCAGCAGCTTATCGGTAGTCCCCTACAATGAGCAGTTCTTC. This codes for CASSLSVVPYNEQFF.

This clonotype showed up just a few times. The CDR3 DNA reads as TGTGCCAGCAGCTTCTTCCAGGGCACAGATACGCAGTATTTT. Residues: CASSFFQGTDTQYF. The V and J genes are TRBV5-5 and TRBJ2-3, with D hard to call. Trimming took 2 bases from V and 1 from J, leaving 8 bases between them. The CDR3 spans 14 residues. CDR1 and CDR2 from the germline V gene are SGHKS and YYEKEE (reference sequence).